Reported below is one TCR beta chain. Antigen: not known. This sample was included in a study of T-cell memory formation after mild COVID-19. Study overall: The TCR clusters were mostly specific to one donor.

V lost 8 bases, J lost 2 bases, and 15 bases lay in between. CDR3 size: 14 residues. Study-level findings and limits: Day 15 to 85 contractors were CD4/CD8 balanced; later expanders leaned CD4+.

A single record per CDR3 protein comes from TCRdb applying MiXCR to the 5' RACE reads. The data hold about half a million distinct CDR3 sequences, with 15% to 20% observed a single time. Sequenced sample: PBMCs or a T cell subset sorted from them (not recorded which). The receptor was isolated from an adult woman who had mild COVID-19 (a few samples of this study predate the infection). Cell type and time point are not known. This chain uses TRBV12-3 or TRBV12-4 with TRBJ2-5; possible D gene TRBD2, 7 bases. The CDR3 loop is CASVPSGTQETQYF. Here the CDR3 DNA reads TGTGCCAGCGTTCCGAGCGGGACACAAGAGACCCAGTACTTC.